The clone carrying this TCR beta chain was detected only a few times. As yet, its antigen is unknown. These data originate in a study of CD8 T cells in ankylosing spondylitis. Whole-study findings and limits: Certain motif variants had earlier been reported in reactive arthritis synovial fluid and blood. What seemed typical of ankylosing spondylitis blood was a TCR beta motif built from about eight highly homologous variants. Clones linked to disease were reported to show significant enrichment in matched ankylosing spondylitis synovial fluid.

V was trimmed by 4 bases and J by 2 bases, leaving 16 bases between them. This CDR3 is built from 16 residues. Per germline, CDR1 MGHRA and CDR2 YSYEKL. The TCR beta libraries were generated through quantitative 5'-RACE incorporating molecular barcodes. TCRdb fed the 5' RACE reads into MiXCR, producing one record per CDR3 protein. The top ten clones hold about 12% of a sample with about 110,000 distinct CDR3 sequences, approximately 25% of them seen once. The sequenced material came from synovial fluid, either unsorted or a sorted T cell fraction (not recorded which). The V and J genes are TRBV4-1 and TRBJ2-3, with a weak D call TRBD2 (6 bases). The TCR was taken from a male donor with ankylosing spondylitis. The chain's CDR3 is CASSPRGAGPTDTQYF. The CDR3, as DNA: TGCGCCAGCAGCCCGAGAGGCGCGGGACCCACAGATACGCAGTATTTT.